Each of the 8 T cell receptor beta chains below was sequenced from the same sample in a study of PD-L1 blockade in urothelial cancer. Data came from immunoSEQ multiplex PCR; TCRdb stores just in-frame clones and leaves some out. This table has about 80,000 clones, over 80% appearing once. The time point is: pretreatment peripheral blood. The sequences come from PBMCs, collected around atezolizumab (anti-PD-L1) treatment. The receptors were sampled from a man aged 35 to 55 with urothelial cancer.

The chain couples TRBV28 to TRBJ1-1, with D maybe TRBD1 (5 bases). Germline loops: CDR1 MDHEN, CDR2 SYDVKM. This CDR3 is 12 amino acids long. V was trimmed by 6 bases and J by 11 bases, leaving 16 bases between them. The CDR3, as DNA: TGTGCCAGCAGCCAATACAGGACTACTGCTTTCTTT. This translates into CASSQYRTTAFF.

The chain combines TRBV5-8 with TRBJ2-7, with D uncertain. V gave up 4 bases and J gave up 2 bases, with 10 bases separating them. CDR3 size: 13 residues. Looked up from germline, CDR1 is SGHTS and CDR2 is YDEGEE. The CDR3 nucleotides are TGTGCCAGCAGCCCCGGTATTGCCTACGAGCAGTACTTC. Translated, it gives CASSPGIAYEQYF.

The sample holds one count of this clone. The chain combines TRBV28 with TRBJ1-1; unclear D gene. The CDR3 length is 12 residues. Germline V lookup: CDR1 MDHEN, CDR2 SYDVKM. Trimming left V 8 bases short and J 0 bases short, with 7 bases between. CDR3 nucleotide sequence: TGTGCCAGCGGAGAGTTGAACACTGAAGCTTTCTTT. Translated, it gives CASGELNTEAFF.

The chain couples TRBV7-9 to TRBJ2-5, with D possibly TRBD2 on 6 matching bases. From germline, CDR1 is SEHNR and CDR2 FQNEAQ (reference sequence). The length of the CDR3 is 14 residues. V was trimmed by 6 bases and J by 1 base, leaving 12 bases between them. CDR3 loop: CASSKGGAQETQYF. The DNA for the CDR3 is TGTGCCAGCAGTAAAGGAGGGGCCCAAGAGACCCAGTACTTC. The whole variable domain, remainder taken from reference TRBV7-9 and TRBJ2-5, is DTGVSQNPRHKITKRGQNVTFRCDPISEHNRLYWYRQTLGQGPEFLTYFQNEAQLEKSRLLSDRFSAERPKGSFSTLEIQRTEQGDSAMYLCASSKGGAQETQYFGPGTRLLVL.

The CDR3 nucleotides read TGTGCCAGCAGCCTAATAGCGGGAGGGCCTACTACTGAGCAGTTCTTC. It yields the protein CASSLIAGGPTTEQFF. The chain recombines TRBV7-2 with TRBJ2-1; 11 bases map to TRBD2. V shed 5 bases and J 9 bases; nucleotides not matched to a gene: 12. The CDR3 length is 16 residues. Germline values: CDR1 SGHTA, CDR2 FQGNSA.

CDR3 coding DNA: TGTGCGTCTAACCCCGGGACAGGGTACACTGAAGCTTTCTTT. Translated: CASNPGTGYTEAFF. This chain uses TRBV6-5 with TRBJ1-1, with 9 nucleotides matching TRBD1. Per the germline V gene, CDR1 is MNHEY and CDR2 is SVGAGI. This CDR3 is 14 amino acids long.

V and J are TRBV5-5 and TRBJ1-1, with D unclear. The V gene's germline CDR1 is SGHKS and CDR2 YYEKEE (reference sequence). Trimming shortened V by 4 bases and J by 2 bases, and 9 bases separated the two germline ends. The CDR3 totals 13 residues. CDR3 nucleotides: TGTGCCAGCAGCAAGTCGGGTAACACTGAAGCTTTCTTT. Its protein is CASSKSGNTEAFF.

This clone was seen only once. V and J are TRBV14 and TRBJ2-1, with TRBD2 identical over 7 bases. Germline V CDR1 and CDR2: SGHDN, FVKESK. The CDR3 loop spans 15 amino acids. J gave up 4 bases and V 8 bases, and 11 bases lay outside the gene matches. CDR3 bases: TGTGCCAGCGCAGACATAGGACTAGGGTACAATGAGCAGTTCTTC. Amino acid sequence: CASADIGLGYNEQFF.